This T cell receptor (beta chain) was sequenced in a study of low-dose radiotherapy and immunotherapy resistance in tumors. Study-level information: Cohort 2, a group dosed every two weeks at 1 Gy per fraction, received 13 Gy in total over 26 weeks. Patients were treated with intravenous nivolumab at 240 mg every two weeks and were also dosed with ipilimumab at 1 mg/kg every six weeks.

The table lists this clonotype with many counts. Time point noted: before trial treatment. Each donor was administered nivolumab, ipilimumab, aspirin, low-dose cyclophosphamide and low-dose radiotherapy. With TRAV- and TRBV-specific primers, first-strand cDNA was made, covering the alpha and beta chains. The TCRs were subjected to amplification over approximately 20 PCR cycles employing a constant-region primer in conjunction with a V-primer adapter. It was by in vitro transcription that isolated mRNA was amplified. Using its own MiXCR run on the reads, TCRdb lists one record per CDR3 protein. The top ten clones hold around 0.96% of a sample with 75,000 to 95,000 distinct CDR3 sequences, roughly a tenth of them seen once. The receptor comes from a male donor with prostate cancer. This specimen was PBMCs, taken before treatment.

CDR3 in amino acids: CASSGRVNTEAFF. The CDR3 DNA follows: TGTGCCAGCAGCGGACGGGTGAACACTGAAGCTTTCTTT. The J gene is TRBJ1-1, the V gene TRBV6-2 or TRBV6-3; the D is unclear. Trimming shortened V by 6 bases and J by 0 bases, and 8 bases separated the two germline ends. CDR3 length: 13 residues. From germline, CDR1 is MNHEY and CDR2 SVGEGT.